This T cell receptor (beta chain) was recovered during a study of blood T cells in healthy people across ages. Germline values: CDR1 MNHEY, CDR2 SVGEGT. The CDR3 is 14 residues long. With 6 bases clipped from V and 3 bases from J, the junction kept 6 bases outside the gene matches. Combining a sample-barcoded 5' primer with a J-beta primer mix, a second PCR ran for 7 to 11 cycles. Each cDNA molecule was tagged by a template-switch adaptor with 12 random nucleotides. MiXCR, applied by TCRdb to the 5' RACE reads, yields one record per CDR3 protein. The data hold hundreds of thousands of distinct CDR3 sequences, with approximately 53% observed a single time.

The rearrangement links TRBV6-2 or TRBV6-3 to TRBJ2-5; 8 nucleotides align to TRBD1. This receptor was identified in a man aged 35 to 55 in good health. The material sequenced was blood. The CDR3 bases are TGTGCCAGCAGACGGGACAGGCTAAAAGAGACCCAGTACTTC. This encodes CASRRDRLKETQYF.